These T cell receptor beta chains were read from a single sample in a study of T cells in Graves' hyperthyroidism and ophthalmopathy. TCRdb re-called the multiplex PCR reads with MiXCR, one entry per CDR3 protein. The table records 300,000 to 450,000 distinct CDR3 sequences, approximately 13% of them present only once. The material sequenced was blood. All receptors derive from a woman in her late teens or twenties with Graves' hyperthyroidism. Each CDR3 is given with its conserved first and last residue. D genes are given only for firm matches. Some rows mark clone size as missing; the rest say once, few, many or name a class of expanded clone.

cdr3_nt: TGTGCCAGCAGCCAAGGAAGACCCTATGGCTACACCTTC
cdr3_aa: CASSQGRPYGYTF
j_call: TRBJ1-2
d_call: -
cdr3_length: 13
clone_size: many
v_call: TRBV3-1

cdr3_nt: TGTGCCAGCAACAGAGCTGGAGGGAACACTGAAGCTTTCTTT
cdr3_aa: CASNRAGGNTEAFF
j_call: TRBJ1-1
d_call: -
cdr3_length: 14
clone_size: -
v_call: TRBV6-1

cdr3_nt: TGTGCCAGCAGCCAAGAAATGGGGCTAGCGGGGTCAGATACGCAGTATTTT
cdr3_aa: CASSQEMGLAGSDTQYF
j_call: TRBJ2-3
d_call: TRBD2
cdr3_length: 17
clone_size: few
v_call: TRBV3-1

cdr3_nt: TGTGCCTGGAGTTCGATTTACTACGAGCAGTACTTC
cdr3_aa: CAWSSIYYEQYF
j_call: TRBJ2-7
d_call: -
cdr3_length: 12
clone_size: many
v_call: TRBV30

cdr3_nt: TGTGCCAGCAGCCAAGGTCCCCGTGTCAAGGGAGCGAACACCATATATTTT
cdr3_aa: CASSQGPRVKGANTIYF
j_call: TRBJ1-3
d_call: -
cdr3_length: 17
clone_size: -
v_call: TRBV14

cdr3_nt: TGTGCCAGCTCACCACCAGCCTTCCAAGAGACCCAGTACTTC
cdr3_aa: CASSPPAFQETQYF
j_call: TRBJ2-5
d_call: -
cdr3_length: 14
clone_size: many
v_call: TRBV18

cdr3_nt: TGTGCCAGCAGCTTAGGGGAGGACAGGGAGACCCAGTACTTC
cdr3_aa: CASSLGEDRETQYF
j_call: TRBJ2-5
d_call: -
cdr3_length: 14
clone_size: many
v_call: TRBV11-2

cdr3_nt: TGCAGTGCTCATCCTCTAGCGGGGGACTTACCCCACACTCGATACAATGAGCAGTTCTTC
cdr3_aa: CSAHPLAGDLPHTRYNEQFF
j_call: TRBJ2-1
d_call: TRBD2
cdr3_length: 20
clone_size: few
v_call: TRBV20-1

cdr3_nt: TGTGCCAGCAGCTCCCAGGGGGGTAATACGCAGTATTTT
cdr3_aa: CASSSQGGNTQYF
j_call: TRBJ2-3
d_call: -
cdr3_length: 13
clone_size: many
v_call: TRBV5-8

cdr3_nt: TGTGCCACCAGCAGAGATAAGGGTGAGGGCTATGGCCACACCTTC
cdr3_aa: CATSRDKGEGYGHTF
j_call: TRBJ1-2
d_call: -
cdr3_length: 15
clone_size: -
v_call: TRBV15

cdr3_nt: TGTGCCAGCAGACCAGGGAATCAGCCCCAGCATTTT
cdr3_aa: CASRPGNQPQHF
j_call: TRBJ1-5
d_call: -
cdr3_length: 12
clone_size: many
v_call: TRBV28

cdr3_nt: TGTGCCAGTACCAGCAGGGGATATGGCTACACCTTC
cdr3_aa: CASTSRGYGYTF
j_call: TRBJ1-2
d_call: -
cdr3_length: 12
clone_size: -
v_call: TRBV19

cdr3_nt: TGTGCCAGCAGCCAAGCAGGGACAGGGGTCTACAATGAGCAGTTCTTC
cdr3_aa: CASSQAGTGVYNEQFF
j_call: TRBJ2-1
d_call: TRBD1
cdr3_length: 16
clone_size: many
v_call: TRBV14

cdr3_nt: TGCGCCAGCAGCCATATACAGGGTTCGGGGGGCTACACCTTC
cdr3_aa: CASSHIQGSGGYTF
j_call: TRBJ1-2
d_call: -
cdr3_length: 14
clone_size: -
v_call: TRBV4-1

cdr3_nt: TGTGCCAGCAGCTACCGGGAGGCCATTGAGGGGCTGTTTTTT
cdr3_aa: CASSYREAIEGLFF
j_call: TRBJ2-2
d_call: TRBD2
cdr3_length: 14
clone_size: many
v_call: TRBV11-2

cdr3_nt: TGTGCCAGCAGTTCGACTAGCGGGGGAAATGAGCAGTTCTTC
cdr3_aa: CASSSTSGGNEQFF
j_call: TRBJ2-1
d_call: TRBD2
cdr3_length: 14
clone_size: -
v_call: TRBV27

cdr3_nt: TGTGCCAGCAGCTTTTGGGGTGGAGGCTACACCTTC
cdr3_aa: CASSFWGGGYTF
j_call: TRBJ1-2
d_call: -
cdr3_length: 12
clone_size: many
v_call: TRBV7-9

cdr3_nt: TGCGCCAGCAGCTTGGGAACAGGGAAAGGCAATCAGCCCCAGCATTTT
cdr3_aa: CASSLGTGKGNQPQHF
j_call: TRBJ1-5
d_call: -
cdr3_length: 16
clone_size: -
v_call: TRBV5-1

cdr3_nt: TGCGCCAGCAGCCCATCGACGGGGGGACGTGAAAAACTGTTTTTT
cdr3_aa: CASSPSTGGREKLFF
j_call: TRBJ1-4
d_call: -
cdr3_length: 15
clone_size: -
v_call: TRBV4-1

cdr3_nt: TGTGCCAGCAGTCGAACAGGGCTCCTCGGGGTGAACACTGAAGCTTTCTTT
cdr3_aa: CASSRTGLLGVNTEAFF
j_call: TRBJ1-1
d_call: -
cdr3_length: 17
clone_size: many
v_call: TRBV7-2

cdr3_nt: TGCAGTGCGCCAGGGGTTGGGGATGAAAAACTGTTTTTT
cdr3_aa: CSAPGVGDEKLFF
j_call: TRBJ1-4
d_call: -
cdr3_length: 13
clone_size: -
v_call: TRBV20-1

cdr3_nt: TGTGCCAGCAGGTACCTTATGAGGGGGGGCCGAGTAGATGAGCAGTTCTTC
cdr3_aa: CASRYLMRGGRVDEQFF
j_call: TRBJ2-1
d_call: -
cdr3_length: 17
clone_size: -
v_call: TRBV6-2/TRBV6-3

cdr3_nt: TGTGCCAGCAGCCCCGCGTCCGGGTTGGAGGAGACCCAGTACTTC
cdr3_aa: CASSPASGLEETQYF
j_call: TRBJ2-5
d_call: -
cdr3_length: 15
clone_size: many
v_call: TRBV11-1

cdr3_nt: TGCGCCAGCGACTGGACAGGGGCTCCAGCTTTCTTT
cdr3_aa: CASDWTGAPAFF
j_call: TRBJ1-1
d_call: TRBD1
cdr3_length: 12
clone_size: many
v_call: TRBV10-1

cdr3_nt: TGTGCCAGCAGCACCGGAGGAGAAGAAAAACTGTTTTTT
cdr3_aa: CASSTGGEEKLFF
j_call: TRBJ1-4
d_call: -
cdr3_length: 13
clone_size: -
v_call: TRBV5-6

cdr3_nt: TGTGCCAGCAGTTCGTCCGCTACCGAGCAGTACTTC
cdr3_aa: CASSSSATEQYF
j_call: TRBJ2-7
d_call: -
cdr3_length: 12
clone_size: many
v_call: TRBV28

cdr3_nt: TGTGCCAGCAGTCCCACAGGGGGCAATCAGCCCCAGCATTTT
cdr3_aa: CASSPTGGNQPQHF
j_call: TRBJ1-5
d_call: TRBD1
cdr3_length: 14
clone_size: many
v_call: TRBV6-1

cdr3_nt: TGTGCCAGCAGGCTGGGTCGCGACTATGGCTACACCTTC
cdr3_aa: CASRLGRDYGYTF
j_call: TRBJ1-2
d_call: -
cdr3_length: 13
clone_size: many
v_call: TRBV28

cdr3_nt: TGTGCCTGGCAAGGGGACTTTACCGGGGAGCTGTTTTTT
cdr3_aa: CAWQGDFTGELFF
j_call: TRBJ2-2
d_call: -
cdr3_length: 13
clone_size: -
v_call: TRBV6-1

cdr3_nt: TGTGCCAGCAGCTTAGGTTCGGGACAGGCCTACGAGCAGTACTTC
cdr3_aa: CASSLGSGQAYEQYF
j_call: TRBJ2-7
d_call: TRBD1
cdr3_length: 15
clone_size: many
v_call: TRBV7-2

cdr3_nt: TGTGCCAGCAGCCCTAGGGGGGGGTCAGGATACAATGAGCAGTTCTTC
cdr3_aa: CASSPRGGSGYNEQFF
j_call: TRBJ2-1
d_call: -
cdr3_length: 16
clone_size: -
v_call: TRBV7-2

cdr3_nt: TGTGCCAGCAGCCCGGCTAGCGGGACCCAAGAGACCCAGTACTTC
cdr3_aa: CASSPASGTQETQYF
j_call: TRBJ2-5
d_call: TRBD2
cdr3_length: 15
clone_size: -
v_call: TRBV9

cdr3_nt: TGTGCCAGCAGCGTAGTCGGGATCGGCTCCGGACAGACTGAAGCTTTCTTT
cdr3_aa: CASSVVGIGSGQTEAFF
j_call: TRBJ1-1
d_call: -
cdr3_length: 17
clone_size: few
v_call: TRBV9

cdr3_nt: TGTGCCAGCAGCCCTTCTGGACTAGCGGGGGCCGTCGAGCAGTACTTC
cdr3_aa: CASSPSGLAGAVEQYF
j_call: TRBJ2-7
d_call: TRBD2
cdr3_length: 16
clone_size: many
v_call: TRBV28

cdr3_nt: TGTGCCAGCAGCTTGGATCTGGGGGCGCTCGGAAACACCATATATTTT
cdr3_aa: CASSLDLGALGNTIYF
j_call: TRBJ1-3
d_call: -
cdr3_length: 16
clone_size: many
v_call: TRBV5-5

cdr3_nt: TGTGCCAAAGAGCAGTCCGAGCAGTACTTC
cdr3_aa: CAKEQSEQYF
j_call: TRBJ2-7
d_call: -
cdr3_length: 10
clone_size: -
v_call: TRBV24-1

cdr3_nt: TGTGCCAGCAGCCCAGGGACCTTCCCGAAGGCAGATACGCAGTATTTT
cdr3_aa: CASSPGTFPKADTQYF
j_call: TRBJ2-3
d_call: -
cdr3_length: 16
clone_size: many
v_call: TRBV11-2

cdr3_nt: TGTGCCAGCAGCTTCGGTGGGGCAGGGGCGGACTATGGCTACACCTTC
cdr3_aa: CASSFGGAGADYGYTF
j_call: TRBJ1-2
d_call: -
cdr3_length: 16
clone_size: many
v_call: TRBV7-2

cdr3_nt: TGTGCCAGCAGCGCAACTAGCGGGAGGGCCGGCACAGATACGCAGTATTTT
cdr3_aa: CASSATSGRAGTDTQYF
j_call: TRBJ2-3
d_call: TRBD2
cdr3_length: 17
clone_size: -
v_call: TRBV5-4

cdr3_nt: TGTGCCAGCTCACCTCCGGGAGATCAGCCCCAGCATTTT
cdr3_aa: CASSPPGDQPQHF
j_call: TRBJ1-5
d_call: -
cdr3_length: 13
clone_size: few
v_call: TRBV18

cdr3_nt: TGTGCCAGCAGCCAAGGGAACGGGGGACTCACCTTC
cdr3_aa: CASSQGNGGLTF
j_call: TRBJ1-2
d_call: -
cdr3_length: 12
clone_size: many
v_call: TRBV3-1

cdr3_nt: TGTGCCAGCAGCCGATCGACAGGGGCCCTTGAAAAACTGTTTTTT
cdr3_aa: CASSRSTGALEKLFF
j_call: TRBJ1-4
d_call: TRBD1
cdr3_length: 15
clone_size: few
v_call: TRBV5-6

cdr3_nt: TGCGCCAGCAGCCATTGGGGACTGGGCGCCTCAGATACGCAGTATTTT
cdr3_aa: CASSHWGLGASDTQYF
j_call: TRBJ2-3
d_call: -
cdr3_length: 16
clone_size: -
v_call: TRBV4-1

cdr3_nt: TGTGCCAGCAGAGCCGGGACAGGGAAAGGCTACACCTTC
cdr3_aa: CASRAGTGKGYTF
j_call: TRBJ1-2
d_call: TRBD1
cdr3_length: 13
clone_size: many
v_call: TRBV6-1

cdr3_nt: TGTGCCAGCAGCCCCCGACGGGCCAGGGACACCGGGGAGCTGTTTTTT
cdr3_aa: CASSPRRARDTGELFF
j_call: TRBJ2-2
d_call: -
cdr3_length: 16
clone_size: few
v_call: TRBV5-6

cdr3_nt: TGTGCCAGCTCACCGGCAATAGCTAACTATGGCTACACCTTC
cdr3_aa: CASSPAIANYGYTF
j_call: TRBJ1-2
d_call: -
cdr3_length: 14
clone_size: once
v_call: TRBV18

cdr3_nt: TGTGCCAGCTCACCGGGACAGGGAAATAGGGACGAGCAGTACTTC
cdr3_aa: CASSPGQGNRDEQYF
j_call: TRBJ2-7
d_call: TRBD1
cdr3_length: 15
clone_size: many
v_call: TRBV18

cdr3_nt: TGTGCCAGCAGTGAACGTCTAGCGGAAACAGATACGCAGTATTTT
cdr3_aa: CASSERLAETDTQYF
j_call: TRBJ2-3
d_call: TRBD2
cdr3_length: 15
clone_size: many
v_call: TRBV6-1

cdr3_nt: TGTGCCAGCAGCCCACAGGAGTTCTCTGGAAACACCATATATTTT
cdr3_aa: CASSPQEFSGNTIYF
j_call: TRBJ1-3
d_call: -
cdr3_length: 15
clone_size: -
v_call: TRBV3-1

cdr3_nt: TGTGCCAGCAGTTCCAGGGGGCTGCCCCAGCATTTT
cdr3_aa: CASSSRGLPQHF
j_call: TRBJ1-5
d_call: TRBD1
cdr3_length: 12
clone_size: few
v_call: TRBV6-1

cdr3_nt: TGTGCCAGCAGCCCCCTTGGGACAGGTAGCACAGATACGCAGTATTTT
cdr3_aa: CASSPLGTGSTDTQYF
j_call: TRBJ2-3
d_call: TRBD1
cdr3_length: 16
clone_size: -
v_call: TRBV5-6

cdr3_nt: TGTGCCAGCAGTCGACAGGGGGGGGACAATGAGCAGTTCTTC
cdr3_aa: CASSRQGGDNEQFF
j_call: TRBJ2-1
d_call: TRBD1
cdr3_length: 14
clone_size: many
v_call: TRBV28

cdr3_nt: TGCGCCAGCAGCCGCGAGGGGGACAGAGCCTCCTACGAGCAGTACTTC
cdr3_aa: CASSREGDRASYEQYF
j_call: TRBJ2-7
d_call: TRBD1
cdr3_length: 16
clone_size: many
v_call: TRBV4-1

cdr3_nt: TGTGCCAGCAGCGTAGGAGAAGGGGGAAGGCAATCACCCCTCCACTTT
cdr3_aa: CASSVGEGGRQSPLHF
j_call: TRBJ1-6
d_call: -
cdr3_length: 16
clone_size: few
v_call: TRBV9

cdr3_nt: TGTGCCACCAGTGATCCGACTAGCGGGAGCTCCTACAATGAGCAGTTCTTC
cdr3_aa: CATSDPTSGSSYNEQFF
j_call: TRBJ2-1
d_call: TRBD2
cdr3_length: 17
clone_size: many
v_call: TRBV24-1

cdr3_nt: TGCAGTGCTAACGAGCGGGGAGCGCCACTATCAGATACGCAGTATTTT
cdr3_aa: CSANERGAPLSDTQYF
j_call: TRBJ2-3
d_call: TRBD2
cdr3_length: 16
clone_size: many
v_call: TRBV20-1

cdr3_nt: TGTGCCAGCAGTAGGGGTTTGGATGGCTACACCTTC
cdr3_aa: CASSRGLDGYTF
j_call: TRBJ1-2
d_call: -
cdr3_length: 12
clone_size: many
v_call: TRBV2